The 30 T cell receptor beta chains reported below all come from one sample, sequenced in a study of cytomegalovirus exposure and HLA in healthy donors. The PCR used 60 Vbeta and 13 Jbeta primers. TCRdb keeps only in-frame clones here, not all; method: immunoSEQ multiplex PCR. The sample shows around 94,000 clones, about 75% of them seen only once. Input material: PBMCs. Every receptor here comes from a woman in her thirties or forties in good health and CMV-seronegative.

J is TRBJ1-6 and V is TRBV11-3; D is uncertain. The germline V gene has CDR1 SGHNT and CDR2 YENEEA. This CDR3 comprises 13 residues. Trimming stripped 0 bases from V and 10 bases from J, with 7 bases between. This CDR3 is CASSLDRESPLHF. The CDR3 region has the DNA TGTGCCAGCAGCTTAGATAGAGAATCACCCCTCCACTTT.

The chain carries TRBV19 and TRBJ2-5, with 12 bases that match TRBD2. Germline V CDR1 and CDR2: LNHDA, SQIVND (reference sequence). The ends lost 5 bases at V and 0 bases at J; junction bases unmatched: 1. The CDR3 has 15 amino acids. The chain's CDR3 is CASSPSGGDQETQYF. DNA of the CDR3: TGTGCCAGTAGTCCTAGCGGGGGGGACCAAGAGACCCAGTACTTC.

The chain is built from TRBV19 and TRBJ1-1; 7 bases fit TRBD1. The CDR3 has 13 amino acids. V was pared by 6 bases and J by 3 bases, with 4 bases of the junction left unmatched. Germline V lookup: CDR1 LNHDA, CDR2 SQIVND (reference sequence). The CDR3 DNA reads as TGTGCCAGTAGGAGACAGGGCGACACTGAAGCTTTCTTT. As protein: CASRRQGDTEAFF.

The chain links TRBV27 to TRBJ2-1; D ambiguous. There are 13 residues in the CDR3. Per the germline V gene, CDR1 is MNHEY and CDR2 is SMNVEV (reference sequence). With 5 bases removed from V and 2 bases from J, the gap between germline ends came to 7 bases. The CDR3 nucleotides read TGTGCCAGCAGTCCTACCCCCTACAATGAGCAGTTCTTC. It codes for CASSPTPYNEQFF.

This sequence joins TRBV28 and TRBJ2-2; possible D gene TRBD2, 6 bases. CDR1 MDHEN and CDR2 SYDVKM come from the germline V gene. The germline V and J ends were trimmed by 8 bases and 1 base, with 17 bases remaining between them. The CDR3 length is 16 residues. The CDR3 is CASPLYGGENTGELFF. CDR3 DNA sequence: TGTGCCAGCCCCCTATATGGCGGGGAGAACACCGGGGAGCTGTTTTTT.

This clone has only a few counts. The chain combines TRBV10-3 with TRBJ1-5; D gene ambiguous. Germline-derived CDR1 and CDR2 are ENHRY and SYGVKD. Trimming took off 3 bases at V and 6 bases at J, with 6 bases between the two ends. The CDR3 consists of 12 residues. The CDR3 bases are TGTGCCATCAGTGACGGGAGTCAGCCCCAGCATTTT. Translation gives CAISDGSQPQHF.

V and J are TRBV7-9 and TRBJ1-3; 8 bases fit TRBD1. The CDR3 has 15 residues. Germline trimming cut 5 bases from V and 4 bases from J; bases unmatched to any gene: 7. CDR1 and CDR2 (germline): SEHNR, FQNEAQ (reference sequence). The CDR3 loop is CASSLDRGTGNTIYF. The CDR3 DNA reads TGTGCCAGCAGCCTTGACAGGGGAACCGGAAACACCATATATTTT.

The chain has TRBV10-3 and TRBJ1-5; D possibly corresponds to TRBD1 (5 bases). The CDR3 has 12 amino acids. Germline V gives CDR1 ENHRY, CDR2 SYGVKD. V was pared by 11 bases and J by 3 bases, with 11 bases between. The CDR3 coding sequence is TGTGCCGCCGGGGGGGACAATCAGCCCCAGCATTTT. It yields the protein CAAGGDNQPQHF.

This chain joins TRBV6-1 and TRBJ1-2; 9 bases fit TRBD1. CDR1 is MNHNS and CDR2 is SASEGT in the germline V gene. The CDR3 loop spans 14 amino acids. Losses at the gene ends were 4 bases for V and 8 bases for J; bases not matched to a gene: 8. CDR3 nucleotide sequence: TGTGCCAGCAGTGCGGACAGGGGAGGAGGAGGCTACACCTTC. Its translation is CASSADRGGGGYTF.

The genes are TRBV7-3 and TRBJ2-7; 8 nucleotides agree with TRBD2. The V segment lost 5 bases and the J segment 6 bases; nucleotides outside the gene matches: 12. CDR1 is SGHTA and CDR2 is FQGTGA in the germline V gene. This CDR3 spans 15 amino acids. The CDR3 coding sequence is TGTGCCAGCAGCCCCGCGGGCGGGGGGCAATCCGAGCAGTACTTC. Translation gives CASSPAGGGQSEQYF.

The rearrangement joins TRBV25-1 to TRBJ2-1, with TRBD1 as a possible D gene (6 bases). Germline values: CDR1 MGHDK, CDR2 SYGVNS. V lost 4 bases and J lost 6, with 13 bases in between. The CDR3 has 14 amino acids. CDR3 loop: CASSVQQGTNEQFF. CDR3 DNA: TGTGCCAGCAGTGTGCAACAGGGAACCAATGAGCAGTTCTTC.

This clone was seen only a few times. This chain links TRBV7-9 with TRBJ1-6; TRBD1 agrees at 9 bases. Germline lookup yields CDR1 SEHNR and CDR2 FQNEAQ (reference sequence). The CDR3 has 15 residues. The trim removed 3 bases at V and 7 bases at J, leaving 4 bases unmatched. The CDR3 region is CASSLTGQGNSPLHF. The CDR3 coding sequence is TGTGCCAGCAGCTTGACAGGACAGGGGAATTCACCCCTCCACTTT.

The chain couples TRBV18 to TRBJ1-6; D is undetermined. In germline, CDR1 is KGHSH, CDR2 LQKENI. V was trimmed by 1 base and J by 9 bases, leaving 13 bases between them. The CDR3 is 15 residues long. The CDR3 is CASSPLEIGRSPLHF. The CDR3 coding sequence is TGTGCCAGCTCACCACTGGAGATTGGTCGTTCACCCCTCCACTTT.

The chain carries TRBV19 and TRBJ1-5; D unresolved. Looked up from germline, CDR1 is LNHDA and CDR2 is SQIVND (reference sequence). This CDR3 spans 12 amino acids. V was shortened by 1 base and J by 10 bases, with 8 bases between the two germline ends. Written as DNA, the CDR3 is TGTGCCAGTAGTATAGGCCCGGGACCCCAGCATTTT. Amino acids: CASSIGPGPQHF.

This chain links TRBV9 with TRBJ2-1; D gene uncertain. CDR1 and CDR2 (germline): SGDLS, YYNGEE. V was clipped by 3 bases and J by 8 bases, with 15 bases between them. The CDR3 is made up of 14 amino acids. The CDR3 protein is CASSDPARSYEQFF. The CDR3 DNA follows: TGTGCCAGCAGCGACCCTGCTAGGAGCTATGAGCAGTTCTTC.

The V gene is TRBV19, the J gene TRBJ1-1; no clear D. The CDR3 is 13 residues long. Germline assignment: CDR1 LNHDA and CDR2 SQIVND (reference sequence). V lost 1 base to trimming and J lost 8 bases, with 11 bases between them. CDR3 DNA: TGTGCCAGTAGTATAGTCCTGCGAAGCGAAGCTTTCTTT. Translating it yields CASSIVLRSEAFF. Complete variable domain (other parts from reference TRBV19 and TRBJ1-1): DGGITQSPKYLFRKEGQNVTLSCEQNLNHDAMYWYRQDPGQGLRLIYYSQIVNDFQKGDIAEGYSVSREKKESFPLTVTSAQKNPTAFYLCASSIVLRSEAFFGQGTRLTVV.

The rearrangement links TRBV11-2 to TRBJ1-1; tentative D call: TRBD1 (5 bases). The germline V gene has CDR1 SGHAT and CDR2 FQNNGV. This CDR3 comprises 17 residues. V lost 3 bases and J 2 bases, leaving 19 bases between the germline ends. The CDR3 loop is CASSLPRTTVFNTEAFF. In DNA form, the CDR3 reads TGTGCCAGCAGCTTGCCTCGGACGACAGTTTTTAACACTGAAGCTTTCTTT.

CDR3 sequence (DNA): TGTGCCAGCAGCTCGATTGGGGCATCAGCGCCCCAGCATTTT. Protein: CASSSIGASAPQHF. The genes are TRBV7-9 and TRBJ1-5; D is possibly TRBD1 (5 bases). V was cut by 4 bases and J by 9 bases, with 16 bases left in between. The length of the CDR3 is 14 residues. Per the germline V gene, CDR1 is SEHNR and CDR2 is FQNEAQ (reference sequence).

This chain uses TRBV5-4 with TRBJ2-7; 7 bases map to TRBD1. Germline CDR1 is SGHNT and CDR2 is YYREEE (reference sequence). The CDR3 is 15 residues long. J lost 0 bases, V lost 1 base, and 4 bases had no gene match. CDR3 nucleotides: TGTGCCAGCAGCTTGATTTCAGGGGGCTCCTACGAGCAGTACTTC. It codes for CASSLISGGSYEQYF.

V usage is TRBV5-1 and J usage is TRBJ1-4, with 8 nucleotides matching TRBD1. The CDR3 has 16 amino acids. V shed 0 bases, J shed 8 bases, and the junction held 9 bases outside the gene matches. Germline CDR1 reads SGHRS; CDR2 reads YFSETQ. CDR3: CASSLAVGQGQEKLFF. The CDR3 nucleotides read TGCGCCAGCAGCTTGGCGGTCGGACAGGGCCAGGAAAAACTGTTTTTT.

The chain recombines TRBV20-1 with TRBJ2-1; D not resolved. V was clipped by 6 bases and J by 7 bases, with 7 bases between them. Germline-derived CDR1 and CDR2 are DFQATT and SNEGSKA (reference sequence). This CDR3 spans 10 amino acids. DNA of the CDR3: TGCAGTGCAATTAGAAATGAGCAGTTCTTC. Translation gives CSAIRNEQFF.

On this clone itself: Given the absence of the conserved phenylalanine or tryptophan at the CDR3 end, a read error is likely. The chain has TRBV7-2 and TRBJ1-6; TRBD1 agrees at 7 bases. The junction had 1 base not matched to a gene; V was cut back by 9 bases and J by 5 bases. Germline CDR1 is SGHTA and CDR2 is FQGNSA. This CDR3 is 12 amino acids long. Here the CDR3 DNA reads TGTGCCAGTGGGACAGATAATTCACCCCTCCACGTT. Amino acid sequence: CASGTDNSPLHV.

This chain links TRBV10-2 with TRBJ1-2; TRBD1 might be the D (5 bases). V was shortened by 4 bases and J by 7 bases, with 16 bases between the two germline ends. CDR3 size: 14 residues. Germline V CDR1 and CDR2: WSHSY, SAAADI. Here the CDR3 DNA reads TGCGCCAGCAGTGGACAGAATCTTTATCTTGGCTACACCTTC. Its translation is CASSGQNLYLGYTF.

The sample holds one count of this clone. CDR3 nucleotide sequence: TGTGCCAGCAAAAAGGGGGAGCAAGGCATTCAGTACTTC. Translated: CASKKGEQGIQYF. V gene TRBV2 combines with J gene TRBJ2-4; D is perhaps TRBD1 (6 bases). V dropped 7 bases and J dropped 9 bases, with 16 bases sitting between them. The germline V gene encodes CDR1 SNHLY and CDR2 FYNNEI. This CDR3 region has 13 residues.

This sequence joins TRBV28 and TRBJ2-2; D is possibly TRBD1 (6 bases). The germline V gene encodes CDR1 MDHEN and CDR2 SYDVKM. V was trimmed by 2 bases and J by 4 bases, leaving 17 bases between them. The CDR3 is made up of 17 amino acids. The CDR3: CASSLVWATGTTGELFF. The CDR3, as DNA: TGTGCCAGCAGTTTAGTGTGGGCGACAGGTACCACCGGGGAGCTGTTTTTT. Full variable domain (missing parts from reference TRBV28 and TRBJ2-2): DVKVTQSSRYLVKRTGEKVFLECVQDMDHENMFWYRQDPGLGLRLIYFSYDVKMKEKGDIPEGYSVSREKKERFSLILESASTNQTSMYLCASSLVWATGTTGELFFGEGSRLTVL.

V usage is TRBV6-1 and J usage is TRBJ2-7; D not resolved. The V and J ends lost 8 bases and 2 bases respectively, with 19 bases between them. In germline, CDR1 is MNHNS, CDR2 SASEGT. This CDR3 has 15 amino acids. The CDR3 region is CASRQAPSRAYEQYF. Here the CDR3 DNA reads TGTGCCAGCCGTCAAGCACCGAGTCGAGCCTACGAGCAGTACTTC.

The chain couples TRBV18 to TRBJ2-7, with TRBD1 matching 9 bases. The CDR3 consists of 14 residues. Germline V CDR1 and CDR2: KGHSH, LQKENI. The junction had 8 bases not matched to a gene; V was cut back by 6 bases and J by 5 bases. CDR3 DNA: TGTGCCAGCTCCGAGTGGGGACAGGGCCACGAGCAGTACTTC. It translates to CASSEWGQGHEQYF.

The chain links TRBV2 to TRBJ1-1; D may be TRBD1 (6 bases). From germline, CDR1 is SNHLY and CDR2 FYNNEI. CDR3 size: 17 residues. Trimming shortened V by 4 bases and J by 0 bases, and 18 bases separated the two germline ends. CDR3 amino acids: CASSAWTDTDLNTEAFF. Here the CDR3 DNA reads TGTGCCAGCAGTGCCTGGACAGACACCGATTTGAACACTGAAGCTTTCTTT.

The gene calls are TRBV29-1 and TRBJ1-3; tentatively, D is TRBD1 (6 bases). This CDR3 has 14 residues. The V end lost 7 bases, the J end lost 2 bases, and 15 bases lay between the germline ends. Germline values: CDR1 SQVTM, CDR2 ANQGSEA. The CDR3, as DNA: TGCAGCGCATTACAGGGTCCTACTGGAAACACCATATATTTT. Translating gives CSALQGPTGNTIYF.

The chain couples TRBV5-6 to TRBJ1-4; D not certain. Trimming removed 3 bases at V and 11 bases at J, with 11 bases between. Germline V gives CDR1 SGHDT, CDR2 YYEEEE. This CDR3 has 12 amino acids. CDR3 protein: CASSSQTGKLFF. CDR3 sequence (DNA): TGTGCCAGCAGCTCCCAGACTGGGAAACTGTTTTTT.